This TCR beta chain was identified in a study of CD8+CD57+ T cells in acquired aplastic anemia. Turning to this clonotype: What it binds is unknown.

Patients who underwent sequencing had shown CD8+CD57+ cell expansion by flow cytometry. Losses at the gene ends were 3 bases for V and 7 bases for J; bases not matched to a gene: 18. This CDR3 contains 17 residues. Looked up from germline, CDR1 is SGDLS and CDR2 is YYNGEE. Findings and caveats of the study: Patients and healthy controls showed no significant CD8+ Simpson's diversity difference.

Profiles of TCR beta VDJ and CDR3 were generated from a genomic DNA template. Each CDR3 protein is one row after TCRdb ran MiXCR on the reads. This table holds about 200,000 distinct CDR3 sequences, about 60% found once. The rearrangement links TRBV9 to TRBJ1-2; 7 bases map to TRBD1. Sequenced sample: sorted CD4+, CD8+, or CD8+CD57+ T cells (not recorded which) from PBMCs. This TCR was recovered from a human donor with aplastic anemia. CDR3 loop: CASSALREGAKGGGYTF. CDR3 DNA sequence: TGTGCCAGCAGCGCCCTTAGAGAGGGGGCGAAAGGAGGTGGCTACACCTTC.